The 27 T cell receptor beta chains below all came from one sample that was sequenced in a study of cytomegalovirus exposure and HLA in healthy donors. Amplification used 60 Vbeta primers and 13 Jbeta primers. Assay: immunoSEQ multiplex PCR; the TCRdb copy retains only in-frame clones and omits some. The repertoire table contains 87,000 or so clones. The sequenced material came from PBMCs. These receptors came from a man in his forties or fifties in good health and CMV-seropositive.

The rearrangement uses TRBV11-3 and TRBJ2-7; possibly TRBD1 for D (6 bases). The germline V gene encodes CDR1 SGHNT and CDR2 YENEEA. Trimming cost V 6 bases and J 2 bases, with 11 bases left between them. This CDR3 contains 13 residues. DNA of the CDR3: TGTGCCAGCAGATCAGGGGTGACCTACGAGCAGTACTTC. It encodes CASRSGVTYEQYF.

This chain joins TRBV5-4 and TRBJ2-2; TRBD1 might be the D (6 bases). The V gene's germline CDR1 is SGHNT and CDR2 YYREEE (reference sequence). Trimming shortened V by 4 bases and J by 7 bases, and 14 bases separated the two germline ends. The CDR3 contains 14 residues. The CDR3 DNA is TGTGCCAGCAGCCAGGGGCTTGGGGTCGGGGAGCTGTTTTTT. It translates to CASSQGLGVGELFF.

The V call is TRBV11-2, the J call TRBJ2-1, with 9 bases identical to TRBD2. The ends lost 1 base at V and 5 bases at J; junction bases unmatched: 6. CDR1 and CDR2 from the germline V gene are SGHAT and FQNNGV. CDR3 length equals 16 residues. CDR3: CASSLAGLAEDNEQFF. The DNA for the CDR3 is TGTGCCAGCAGCTTAGCGGGACTAGCAGAAGACAATGAGCAGTTCTTC.

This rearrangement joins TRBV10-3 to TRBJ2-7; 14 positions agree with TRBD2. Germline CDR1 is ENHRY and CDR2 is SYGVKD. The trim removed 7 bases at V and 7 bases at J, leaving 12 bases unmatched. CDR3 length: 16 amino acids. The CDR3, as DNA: TGTGCCATCAATGGGGGGGGACTAGCGGGAGCGGGAGAGCAGTACTTC. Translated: CAINGGGLAGAGEQYF.

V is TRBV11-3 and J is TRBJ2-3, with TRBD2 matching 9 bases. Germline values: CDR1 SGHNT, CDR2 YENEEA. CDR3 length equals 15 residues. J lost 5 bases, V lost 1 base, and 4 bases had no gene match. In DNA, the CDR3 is TGTGCCAGCAGCTTAGGGCTAGCGGGACTAGATACGCAGTATTTT. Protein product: CASSLGLAGLDTQYF.

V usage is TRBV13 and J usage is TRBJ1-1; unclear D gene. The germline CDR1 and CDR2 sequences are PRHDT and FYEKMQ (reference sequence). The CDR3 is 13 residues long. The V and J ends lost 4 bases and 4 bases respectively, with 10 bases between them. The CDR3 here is CASSYGELTEAFF. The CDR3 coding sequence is TGTGCCAGCAGCTACGGGGAGCTCACTGAAGCTTTCTTT.

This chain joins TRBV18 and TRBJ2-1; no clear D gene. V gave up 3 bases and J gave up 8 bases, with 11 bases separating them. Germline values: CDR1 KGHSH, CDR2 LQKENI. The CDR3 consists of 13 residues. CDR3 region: CASSPRPTDEQFF. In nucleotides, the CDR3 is TGTGCCAGCTCACCTCGGCCCACAGATGAGCAGTTCTTC.

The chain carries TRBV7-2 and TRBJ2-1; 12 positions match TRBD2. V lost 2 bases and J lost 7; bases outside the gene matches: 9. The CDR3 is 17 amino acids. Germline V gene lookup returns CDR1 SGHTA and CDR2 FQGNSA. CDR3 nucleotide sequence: TGTGCCAGCAGCTTACTAGCGGGAGGGGGGAAGGTGAATGAGCAGTTCTTC. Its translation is CASSLLAGGGKVNEQFF.

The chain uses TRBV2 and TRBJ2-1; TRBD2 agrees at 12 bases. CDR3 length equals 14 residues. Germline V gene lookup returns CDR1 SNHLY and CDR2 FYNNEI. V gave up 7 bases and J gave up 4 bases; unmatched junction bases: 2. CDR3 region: CASKGLAGYNEQFF. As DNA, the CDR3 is TGTGCCAGCAAGGGACTAGCGGGTTACAATGAGCAGTTCTTC.

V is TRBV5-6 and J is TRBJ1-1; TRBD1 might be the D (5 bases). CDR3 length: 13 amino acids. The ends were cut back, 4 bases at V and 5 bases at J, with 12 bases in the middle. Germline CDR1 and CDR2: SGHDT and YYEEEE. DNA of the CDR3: TGTGCCAGCAGCCCGGGGGGAATGACTGAAGCTTTCTTT. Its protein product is CASSPGGMTEAFF.

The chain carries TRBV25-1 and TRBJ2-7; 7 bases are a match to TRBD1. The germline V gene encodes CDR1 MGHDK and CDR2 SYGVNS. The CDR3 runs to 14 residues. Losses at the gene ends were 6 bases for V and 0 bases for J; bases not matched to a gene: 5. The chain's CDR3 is CASSVDRSSYEQYF. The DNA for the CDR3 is TGTGCCAGCAGCGTGGACAGGAGCTCCTACGAGCAGTACTTC.

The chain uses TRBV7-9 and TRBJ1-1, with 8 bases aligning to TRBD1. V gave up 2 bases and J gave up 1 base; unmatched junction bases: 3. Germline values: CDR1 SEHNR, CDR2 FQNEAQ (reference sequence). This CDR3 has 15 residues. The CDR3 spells CASSLSGQGNTEAFF. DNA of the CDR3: TGTGCCAGCAGCTTAAGTGGACAGGGGAACACTGAAGCTTTCTTT.

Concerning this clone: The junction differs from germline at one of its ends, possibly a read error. CDR3 sequence: CASSQLARGNGNIIYF. CDR3 DNA: TGTGCCAGCAGCCAACTCGCGCGGGGGAACGGAAACATCATATATTTT. This chain uses TRBV7-8 with TRBJ1-3, with D possibly matching TRBD1 (5 bases). Germline CDR1 is SGHVS and CDR2 is FQNEAQ. This CDR3 is built from 16 residues.

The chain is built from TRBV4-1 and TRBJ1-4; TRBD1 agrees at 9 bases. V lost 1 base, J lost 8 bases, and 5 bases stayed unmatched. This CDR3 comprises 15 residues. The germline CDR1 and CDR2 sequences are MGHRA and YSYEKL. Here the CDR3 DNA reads TGCGCCAGCAGCCAAGCGACAGGGGGGTGGGAAAAACTGTTTTTT. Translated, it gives CASSQATGGWEKLFF.

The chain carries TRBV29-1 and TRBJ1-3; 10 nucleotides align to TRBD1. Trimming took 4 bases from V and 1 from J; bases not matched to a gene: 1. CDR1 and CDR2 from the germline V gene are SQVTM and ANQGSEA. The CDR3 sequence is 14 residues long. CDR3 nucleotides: TGCAGCGTTGGGGACAGGGGATCTGGAAACACCATATATTTT. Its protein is CSVGDRGSGNTIYF.

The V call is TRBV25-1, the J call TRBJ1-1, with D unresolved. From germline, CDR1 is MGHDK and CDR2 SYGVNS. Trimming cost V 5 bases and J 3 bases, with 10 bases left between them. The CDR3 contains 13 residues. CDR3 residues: CASSLTGDTEAFF. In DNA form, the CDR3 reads TGTGCCAGCAGTCTAACCGGGGACACTGAAGCTTTCTTT.

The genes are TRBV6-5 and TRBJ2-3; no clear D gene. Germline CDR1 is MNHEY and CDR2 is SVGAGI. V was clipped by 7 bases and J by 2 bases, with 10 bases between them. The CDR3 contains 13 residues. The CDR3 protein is CASKRVSTDTQYF. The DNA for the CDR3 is TGTGCCAGCAAAAGAGTTTCCACAGATACGCAGTATTTT.

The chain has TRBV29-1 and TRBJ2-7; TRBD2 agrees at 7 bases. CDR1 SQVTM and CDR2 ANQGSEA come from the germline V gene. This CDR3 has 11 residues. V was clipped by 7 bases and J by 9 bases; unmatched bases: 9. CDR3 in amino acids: CSGLAGVLQYF. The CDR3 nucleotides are TGCAGCGGTCTGGCGGGAGTATTGCAGTACTTC.

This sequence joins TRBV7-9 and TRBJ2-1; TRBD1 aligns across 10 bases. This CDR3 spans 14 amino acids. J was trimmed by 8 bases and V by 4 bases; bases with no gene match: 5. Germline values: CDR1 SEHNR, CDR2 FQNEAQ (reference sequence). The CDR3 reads CASSSGTGADEQFF. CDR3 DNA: TGTGCCAGCAGCTCAGGGACAGGGGCAGATGAGCAGTTCTTC.

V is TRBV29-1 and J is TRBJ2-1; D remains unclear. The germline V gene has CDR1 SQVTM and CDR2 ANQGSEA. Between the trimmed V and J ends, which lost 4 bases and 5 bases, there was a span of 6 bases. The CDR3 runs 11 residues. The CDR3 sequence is CSVVSDNEQFF. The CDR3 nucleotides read TGCAGCGTTGTCTCAGACAATGAGCAGTTCTTC.

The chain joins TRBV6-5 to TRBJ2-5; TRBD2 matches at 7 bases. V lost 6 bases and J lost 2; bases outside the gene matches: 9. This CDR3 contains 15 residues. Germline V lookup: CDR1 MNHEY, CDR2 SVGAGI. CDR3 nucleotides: TGTGCCAGCAGAGTAGCGGGCGACCTACAAGAGACCCAGTACTTC. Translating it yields CASRVAGDLQETQYF.

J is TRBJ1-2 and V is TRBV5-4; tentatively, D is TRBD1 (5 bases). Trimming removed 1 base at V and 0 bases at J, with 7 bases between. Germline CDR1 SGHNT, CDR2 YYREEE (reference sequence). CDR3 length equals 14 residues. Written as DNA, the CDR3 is TGTGCCAGCAGCTTGACAGGAGCTAACTATGGCTACACCTTC. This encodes CASSLTGANYGYTF.

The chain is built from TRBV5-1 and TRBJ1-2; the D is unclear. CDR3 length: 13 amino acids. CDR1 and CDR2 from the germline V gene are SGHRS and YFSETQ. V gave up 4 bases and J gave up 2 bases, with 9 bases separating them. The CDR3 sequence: CASSPSLNYGYTF. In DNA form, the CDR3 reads TGCGCCAGCAGCCCCTCCCTAAACTATGGCTACACCTTC. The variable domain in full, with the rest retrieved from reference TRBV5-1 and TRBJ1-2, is KAGVTQTPRYLIKTRGQQVTLSCSPISGHRSVSWYQQTPGQGLQFLFEYFSETQRNKGNFPGRFSGRQFSNSRSEMNVSTLELGDSALYLCASSPSLNYGYTFGSGTRLTVV.

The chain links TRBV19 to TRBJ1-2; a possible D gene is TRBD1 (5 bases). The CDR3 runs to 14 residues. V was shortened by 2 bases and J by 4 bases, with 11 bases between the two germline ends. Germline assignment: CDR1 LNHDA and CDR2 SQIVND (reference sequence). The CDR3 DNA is TGTGCCAGTAGTATAAGCGCCGGGGGCTATGGCTACACCTTC. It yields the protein CASSISAGGYGYTF.

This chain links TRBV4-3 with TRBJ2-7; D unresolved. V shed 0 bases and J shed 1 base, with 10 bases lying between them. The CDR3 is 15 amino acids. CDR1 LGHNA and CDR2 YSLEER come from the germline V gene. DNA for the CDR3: TGCGCCAGCAGCCAAGATCAACGCAGTTCCTACGAGCAGTACTTC. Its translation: CASSQDQRSSYEQYF.

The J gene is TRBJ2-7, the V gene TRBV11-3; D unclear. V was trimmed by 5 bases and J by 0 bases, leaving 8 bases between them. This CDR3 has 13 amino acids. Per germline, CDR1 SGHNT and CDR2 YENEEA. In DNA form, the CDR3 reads TGTGCCAGCAGCCTTCCTTTCTCCTACGAGCAGTACTTC. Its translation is CASSLPFSYEQYF.

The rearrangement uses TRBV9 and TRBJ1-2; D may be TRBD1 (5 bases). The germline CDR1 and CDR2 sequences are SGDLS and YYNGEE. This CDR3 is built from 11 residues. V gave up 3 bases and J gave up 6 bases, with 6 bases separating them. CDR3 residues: CASSEGNGYTF. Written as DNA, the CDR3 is TGTGCCAGCAGCGAGGGGAATGGCTACACCTTC. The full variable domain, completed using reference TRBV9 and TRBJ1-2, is DSGVTQTPKHLITATGQRVTLRCSPRSGDLSVYWYQQSLDQGLQFLIQYYNGEERAKGNILERFSAQQFPDLHSELNLSSLELGDSALYFCASSEGNGYTFGSGTRLTVV.